The 2 T cell receptor beta chains given below trace back to one sample, sequenced in a study of long-term antiretroviral therapy in people with HIV (dated by TCRdb to between 2021 and 2022). The immunoSEQ hsTCRB v3.0 assay was used at survey level resolution to sequence the TRB variable region. TCRdb limited this immuneACCESS table to in-frame rearrangements with V and J called. A share of clones is missing; checked studies link under half to unresolved V genes, and the rest is unexplained. A total of 15,000 to 20,000 clones appear in this sample, roughly 76% of them only once. The ten top clones hold roughly 15% of the sample. Material: unsorted PBMCs, obtained 1.5 years before starting antiretroviral therapy. Receptor source: a woman in her forties or fifties with HIV.

V usage is TRBV19 and J usage is TRBJ1-5; D is unresolved. The CDR3 runs 14 residues. V lost 6 bases to trimming and J lost 5 bases, with 14 bases between them. Looked up from germline, CDR1 is LNHDA and CDR2 is SQIVND (reference sequence). The CDR3 bases are TGTGCCAGTAGCAAGACCCCGGGTGATCAGCCCCAGCATTTT. This sequence encodes CASSKTPGDQPQHF.

This sequence joins TRBV4-1 and TRBJ2-3; D is unresolved. Germline CDR1 and CDR2: MGHRA and YSYEKL. V was clipped by 0 bases and J by 14 bases, with 15 bases between them. There are 13 residues in the CDR3. The CDR3 loop reads CASSQDLLSLGYF. The CDR3 DNA sequence: TGCGCCAGCAGCCAAGATCTACTGTCACTGGGGTATTTT.